This T cell receptor beta chain came from a study of T cells in Graves' hyperthyroidism and ophthalmopathy. Broader study findings: Within blood appeared most thyroid clonotypes that had expanded above 0.001.

RNA transcripts were the template for amplifying TCR beta CDR3 regions. The primer set for the first-round RT-PCR of the TCR CDR3 was HTBI. A single record per CDR3 protein comes from TCRdb applying MiXCR to the multiplex PCR reads. The top ten hold over 8.5% of the sample, which has about 360,000 distinct CDR3 sequences, 13% seen once. V shed 3 bases and J shed 7 bases, with 9 bases lying between them. The CDR3 has 13 residues. Germline V gives CDR1 SEHNR, CDR2 FQNEAQ (reference sequence). In this sample, this clonotype turned up a few times. The antigen is undetermined. The hyperthyroidism patients had all been newly diagnosed, and their disease duration was under 2 months. Their ages ranged from 18 to 65 years. A patient was excluded if there was uncontrolled infection, other autoimmune disease, pregnancy or lactation. Diagnostic assessment was based on clinical symptoms, serum thyroxine and TRAb, thyroid ultrasound and orbital computed tomography.

The genes are TRBV7-9 and TRBJ1-4, with D possibly matching TRBD1 (6 bases). The sequence derives from a woman aged 18-35 years with Graves' hyperthyroidism. Sequenced input: blood. Here the CDR3 reads CASSLTGLEKLFF. The CDR3 region has the DNA TGTGCCAGCAGCTTGACAGGTCTTGAAAAACTGTTTTTT.